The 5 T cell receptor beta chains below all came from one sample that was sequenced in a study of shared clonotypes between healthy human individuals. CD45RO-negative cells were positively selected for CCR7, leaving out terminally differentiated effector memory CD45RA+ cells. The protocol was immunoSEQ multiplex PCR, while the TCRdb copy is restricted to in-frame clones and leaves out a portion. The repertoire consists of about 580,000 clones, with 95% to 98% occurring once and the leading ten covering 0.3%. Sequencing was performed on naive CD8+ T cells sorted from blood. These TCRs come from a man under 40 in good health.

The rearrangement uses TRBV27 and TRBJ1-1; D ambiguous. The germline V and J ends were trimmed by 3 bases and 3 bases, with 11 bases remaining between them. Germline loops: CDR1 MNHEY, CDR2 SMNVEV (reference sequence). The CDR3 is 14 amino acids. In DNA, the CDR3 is TGTGCCAGCAGTTTTTTTTCCGGGGACACTGAAGCTTTCTTT. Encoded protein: CASSFFSGDTEAFF.

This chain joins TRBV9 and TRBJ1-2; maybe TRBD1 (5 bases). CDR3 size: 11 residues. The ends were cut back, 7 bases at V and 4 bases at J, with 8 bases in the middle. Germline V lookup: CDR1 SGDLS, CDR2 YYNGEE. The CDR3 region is CASDRGYGYTF. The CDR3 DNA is TGTGCCAGCGATAGGGGCTATGGCTACACCTTC.

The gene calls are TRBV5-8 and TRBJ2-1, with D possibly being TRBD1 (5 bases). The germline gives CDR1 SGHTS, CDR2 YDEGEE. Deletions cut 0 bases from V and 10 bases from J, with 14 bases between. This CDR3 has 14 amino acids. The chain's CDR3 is CASSLAQALREQFF. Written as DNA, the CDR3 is TGTGCCAGCAGCTTGGCACAGGCTCTGCGGGAGCAGTTCTTC.

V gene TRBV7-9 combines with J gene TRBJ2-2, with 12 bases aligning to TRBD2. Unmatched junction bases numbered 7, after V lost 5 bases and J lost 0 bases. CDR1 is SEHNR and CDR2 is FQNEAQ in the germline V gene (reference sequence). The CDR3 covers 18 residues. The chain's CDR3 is CASSDHLAGGTNTGELFF. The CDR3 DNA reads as TGTGCCAGCAGCGACCACCTAGCGGGAGGGACGAACACCGGGGAGCTGTTTTTT.

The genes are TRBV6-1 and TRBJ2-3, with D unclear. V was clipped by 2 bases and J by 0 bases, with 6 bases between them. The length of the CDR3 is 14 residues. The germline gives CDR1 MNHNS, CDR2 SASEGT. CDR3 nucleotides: TGTGCCAGCAGTGAAATACAGAGCACAGATACGCAGTATTTT. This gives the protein CASSEIQSTDTQYF.